Below, 18 T cell receptor beta chains from the same sample are listed, as sequenced in a study of low-dose radiotherapy and immunotherapy resistance in tumors. The time point denotes: after trial treatment. Stated treatment: LDRT plus nivolumab, ipilimumab, low-dose cyclophosphamide and aspirin (RACIN trial). Both a constant-region primer and a V-primer adapter served to amplify TCRs across roughly 21 PCR cycles. TCRdb fed the reads into MiXCR, producing one record per CDR3 protein. The table shows roughly 52,000 distinct CDR3 sequences, with 33% occurring only once. Here the sequenced sample was PBMCs, taken after low-dose radiotherapy plus immunotherapy. The source of these receptors is a male donor with rectosigmoid adenocarcinoma.

Ten or more counts support this clonotype. Here the CDR3 reads CSVRDYEQYF. The CDR3 DNA follows: TGCAGCGTTAGGGACTACGAGCAGTACTTC. The chain has TRBV29-1 and TRBJ2-7; D gene ambiguous. Germline CDR1 is SQVTM and CDR2 is ANQGSEA. The CDR3 has 10 residues. Trimming pared 5 bases from V and 3 bases from J, leaving 5 bases between.

This rearrangement joins TRBV6-2 or TRBV6-3 to TRBJ2-1; 9 bases line up with TRBD2. The CDR3 sequence is 17 residues long. Germline CDR1 and CDR2: MNHEY and SVGEGT. Trimming took 0 bases from V and 8 from J; bases not matched to a gene: 11. The CDR3 sequence: CASSYSDGGRARDEQFF. CDR3 nucleotides: TGTGCCAGCAGTTACTCGGATGGCGGGAGGGCCCGCGATGAGCAGTTCTTC.

V gene TRBV14 combines with J gene TRBJ2-1; 8 bases agree with TRBD2. Per germline, CDR1 SGHDN and CDR2 FVKESK. With 6 bases clipped from V and 0 bases from J, the junction kept 10 bases outside the gene matches. There are 17 residues in the CDR3. The CDR3 reads CASRAGTSGPSYNEQFF. In DNA form, the CDR3 reads TGTGCCAGCAGGGCGGGAACTAGCGGTCCCTCCTACAATGAGCAGTTCTTC.

This clonotype was observed many times. This rearrangement joins TRBV5-6 to TRBJ2-2; D is uncertain. Germline CDR1 and CDR2: SGHDT and YYEEEE. Trimming left V 2 bases short and J 6 bases short, with 5 bases between. The CDR3 loop spans 12 amino acids. The CDR3 DNA sequence: TGTGCCAGCAGCTTTAGAGCCGGGGAGCTGTTTTTT. This gives the protein CASSFRAGELFF.

This clonotype is a singleton in its sample. A far larger clone is one nucleotide away, so this likely arose from a read error. V and J are TRBV1 and TRBJ1-1; TRBD1 is the table's D call and was not checked against the DNA. TRBV1 is flagged as a pseudogene. The CDR3 runs to 13 residues. DNA of the CDR3: TGCGCCAGCGGATTTACAGGGGGGGCTGAAGCTTTCTTT. Translating it yields CASGFTGGAEAFF.

This clonotype was picked up many times. DNA of the CDR3: TGCAGCGTTTTACGGATGGGATTCACAGATACGCAGTATTTT. Its translation: CSVLRMGFTDTQYF. The chain employs TRBV29-1 and TRBJ2-3; D unresolved. Per the germline V gene, CDR1 is SQVTM and CDR2 is ANQGSEA. This CDR3 comprises 14 residues. V was trimmed by 5 bases and J by 2 bases, leaving 14 bases between them.

This chain connects TRBV29-1 to TRBJ1-1; 9 bases line up with TRBD1. V gave up 7 bases and J gave up 0 bases; unmatched junction bases: 9. Germline assignment: CDR1 SQVTM and CDR2 ANQGSEA. This CDR3 spans 15 amino acids. The CDR3 here is CSARDRAVMNTEAFF. The DNA of the CDR3 is TGCAGCGCCAGGGACAGGGCCGTAATGAACACTGAAGCTTTCTTT.

The table lists this clonotype with many counts. This chain connects TRBV28 to TRBJ1-2; 12 bases are shared with TRBD1. CDR1 MDHEN and CDR2 SYDVKM come from the germline V gene. This CDR3 is 15 amino acids long. The J segment lost 4 bases and the V segment lost 6 bases, leaving 6 bases of the junction unmatched. The CDR3 loop is CASSLPGQGAYGYTF. CDR3 nucleotide sequence: TGTGCCAGCAGCCTACCGGGACAGGGGGCCTATGGCTACACCTTC.

This clonotype was counted at least ten times. The chain carries TRBV7-3 and TRBJ2-3, with 7 bases aligning to TRBD2. CDR1 and CDR2 from the germline V gene are SGHTA and FQGTGA. The CDR3 totals 16 residues. The V segment lost 3 bases and the J segment 2 bases; nucleotides outside the gene matches: 8. CDR3: CASSFNSAGTTDTQYF. In DNA, the CDR3 is TGTGCCAGCAGCTTCAACTCAGCGGGGACCACAGATACGCAGTATTTT.

This clonotype was picked up many times. V and J are TRBV4-3 and TRBJ2-4; D is perhaps TRBD2 (5 bases). From germline, CDR1 is LGHNA and CDR2 YSLEER. The CDR3 contains 12 residues. The V end lost 4 bases, the J end lost 8 bases, and 9 bases lay between the germline ends. The chain's CDR3 is CASSLWRHIQYF. The CDR3 nucleotides read TGCGCCAGCAGCCTCTGGAGGCACATTCAGTACTTC.

This clonotype has at least ten counts. V is TRBV23-1 and J is TRBJ1-5; D call uncertain. TRBV23-1 is labeled an ORF, and its function is uncertain. Deletions cut 6 bases from V and 2 bases from J, with 5 bases between. CDR3 length equals 12 residues. CDR3 protein: CASSQGNQPQHF. DNA for the CDR3: TGCGCCAGCAGCCAGGGCAATCAGCCCCAGCATTTT.

There are many counts of this clonotype. V usage is TRBV3-1 and J usage is TRBJ1-1; D might be TRBD1 (6 bases). Germline CDR1 and CDR2: LGHDT and YNNKEL (reference sequence). V gave up 3 bases and J gave up 6 bases, with 14 bases separating them. The CDR3 length is 14 residues. The CDR3 here is CASSHYRDGAEAFF. Here the CDR3 DNA reads TGTGCCAGCAGCCACTACAGGGATGGCGCTGAAGCTTTCTTT.

This clonotype was found once. This likely stems from a read error, as it lies one base from a far larger clone. J is TRBJ2-1 and V is TRBV28; D might be TRBD2 (5 bases). Trimming removed 5 bases from V and 10 bases from J, with 24 bases in between. The CDR3 totals 16 residues. Germline CDR1 and CDR2: MDHEN and SYDVKM. DNA for the CDR3: TGTGCCAGCAGTCCTGTAGCGCGAGGGCCGGCCTACGAGCAGTTCTTC. Protein sequence: CASSPVARGPAYEQFF.

This clonotype was counted at least ten times. V usage is TRBV5-4 and J usage is TRBJ1-6; D gene unclear. Per germline, CDR1 SGHNT and CDR2 YYREEE (reference sequence). Trimming took 3 bases from V and 10 from J, leaving 17 bases between them. CDR3 length: 15 amino acids. CDR3 loop: CASSSALDMRSPLHF. CDR3 coding DNA: TGTGCCAGCAGCTCTGCGCTCGACATGAGGTCACCCCTCCACTTT. Drawing the rest from reference TRBV5-4 and TRBJ1-6, the complete variable domain is ETGVTQSPTHLIKTRGQQVTLRCSSQSGHNTVSWYQQALGQGPQFIFQYYREEENGRGNFPPRFSGLQFPNYSSELNVNALELDDSALYLCASSSALDMRSPLHFGNGTRLTVT.

The rearrangement links TRBV20-1 to TRBJ2-3, with D possibly TRBD2 on 6 matching bases. Trimming removed 7 bases from V and 0 bases from J, with 8 bases in between. Germline CDR1 reads DFQATT; CDR2 reads SNEGSKA (reference sequence). The CDR3 is 12 residues long. The CDR3 nucleotides are TGCAGTGTGAGCGGGAGCACAGATACGCAGTATTTT. Amino acid sequence: CSVSGSTDTQYF.

This chain uses TRBV29-1 with TRBJ2-1, with 9 bases lining up with TRBD2. The ends lost 7 bases at V and 4 bases at J; junction bases unmatched: 5. Germline V gene lookup returns CDR1 SQVTM and CDR2 ANQGSEA. The CDR3 runs to 13 residues. The chain's CDR3 is CSGGTSQYNEQFF. In DNA, the CDR3 is TGCAGCGGAGGGACTAGCCAATACAATGAGCAGTTCTTC.

This clonotype has a count of ten or more. The chain recombines TRBV6-2 or TRBV6-3 with TRBJ1-2, with D uncertain. The CDR3 consists of 16 residues. The germline V gene encodes CDR1 MNHEY and CDR2 SVGEGT. Trimming removed 0 bases from V and 8 bases from J, with 19 bases in between. The CDR3 coding sequence is TGTGCCAGCAGTTACTCGAGAGCGGGGTTTAAAGGAGGCTACACCTTC. Encoded protein: CASSYSRAGFKGGYTF.

This clonotype was counted at least ten times. The rearrangement uses TRBV28 and TRBJ2-1, with 14 bases that match TRBD2. CDR1 is MDHEN, CDR2 SYDVKM, per germline. The V gene end was trimmed by 4 bases and the J gene end by 12 bases; junction bases not matched to a gene: 11. The length of the CDR3 is 16 residues. CDR3 sequence: CASSSSGTSGRGRQFF. The CDR3 bases are TGTGCCAGCAGTTCATCCGGGACTAGCGGGAGAGGCCGGCAGTTCTTC.